This TCR beta chain was obtained from a study of blood T cell repertoires in COVID-19. Background on the study: The samples span acute and convalescent COVID-19 from the United States, Italy and Spain.

The CDR3 totals 15 residues. The V gene lost 2 bases and the J gene lost 2 bases, with 10 bases spanning the gap. Germline CDR1 is SGHRS and CDR2 is YFSETQ. Recruitment covered roughly 22 US areas and drew participants whose ages spanned roughly 18 to 100 years. Sequenced by immunoSEQ multiplex PCR; TCRdb stores in-frame clones only, minus some. The data contain about 220,000 clones, about 80% of them singletons. V is TRBV5-1 and J is TRBJ1-4; D may be TRBD1 (6 bases). Sequencing was done on a sample of PBMCs or T cells enriched from blood (not recorded which). The receptor was derived from a woman aged 40-49 years with acute COVID-19. The CDR3 nucleotides read TGCGCCAGCAGCTTACCGGACAGTACTAATGAAAAACTGTTTTTT. Its translation: CASSLPDSTNEKLFF.